A single sample is the source of the 23 T cell receptor beta chains below, sequenced in a study of blood T cell repertoires in COVID-19 (dated by TCRdb to the early 2020s). Libraries were made using the immunoSEQ multiplex PCR assay. Drawn from immuneACCESS, this table holds only the in-frame rearrangements with V and J called that TCRdb kept. Clones are partly lost; checked studies trace under half to an unresolved V gene and leave the rest unexplained. A total of tens of thousands of clones appear in this sample, about four fifths of them only once. The ten largest clonotypes hold approximately 8.8% of the sample. The sequenced sample was peripheral blood. These receptors were obtained from a human donor in a cohort sampled during active COVID-19.

The chain carries TRBV24-1 and TRBJ1-2; the match to TRBD1 covers 8 bases. CDR3 size: 15 residues. Germline CDR1 KGHDR, CDR2 SFDVKD. J gave up 3 bases and V 3 bases, and 5 bases lay outside the gene matches. The CDR3 bases are TGTGCCACCAGTGATGGTGGACAGGGCGACTATGGCTACACCTTC. Translated, it gives CATSDGGQGDYGYTF.

This clone was picked up a small number of times. The chain is built from TRBV2 and TRBJ2-2; 9 bases line up with TRBD1. This CDR3 has 15 residues. V dropped 4 bases and J dropped 1; count of bases not matched to a gene: 1. The germline CDR1 and CDR2 sequences are SNHLY and FYNNEI. This chain's CDR3 is CASSGDRVNTGELFF. The CDR3 bases are TGTGCCAGCAGTGGGGACAGGGTGAACACCGGGGAGCTGTTTTTT.

The chain employs TRBV24-1 and TRBJ2-3; 10 bases are a match to TRBD2. CDR3 size: 14 residues. Germline CDR1 reads KGHDR; CDR2 reads SFDVKD. Trimming cost V 4 bases and J 4 bases; bases outside gene matches: 1. The CDR3 region has the DNA TGTGCCACCAGTGACCTAGCGGGAGCAGATACGCAGTATTTT. Protein: CATSDLAGADTQYF.

This chain joins TRBV24-1 and TRBJ2-7; possible D gene TRBD1, 5 bases. Germline assignment: CDR1 KGHDR and CDR2 SFDVKD. This CDR3 is built from 12 residues. V was cut by 4 bases and J by 6 bases, with 9 bases left in between. CDR3 sequence (DNA): TGTGCCACCAGTGAGGCAGGGCGCGAGCAGTACTTC. Protein sequence: CATSEAGREQYF.

The chain joins TRBV4-1 to TRBJ2-2; 14 bases agree with TRBD2. The CDR3 runs to 19 residues. Germline assignment: CDR1 MGHRA and CDR2 YSYEKL. Trimming cost V 0 bases and J 0 bases; bases outside gene matches: 3. As DNA, the CDR3 is TGCGCCAGCAGCCAAGACCCGGGACTAGCGGGGGCGAACACCGGGGAGCTGTTTTTT. This translates into CASSQDPGLAGANTGELFF.

The chain couples TRBV9 to TRBJ2-4, with 8 bases aligning to TRBD1. CDR1 and CDR2 from the germline V gene are SGDLS and YYNGEE. J lost 6 bases, V lost 4 bases, and 6 bases had no gene match. This CDR3 is 14 amino acids long. The CDR3 loop is CASSTRQGINIQYF. As DNA, the CDR3 is TGTGCCAGCAGCACCCGACAGGGGATAAACATTCAGTACTTC. The entire variable domain, with the rest obtained from reference TRBV9 and TRBJ2-4, is as follows: DSGVTQTPKHLITATGQRVTLRCSPRSGDLSVYWYQQSLDQGLQFLIQYYNGEERAKGNILERFSAQQFPDLHSELNLSSLELGDSALYFCASSTRQGINIQYFGAGTRLSVL.

The chain joins TRBV6-2 or TRBV6-3 to TRBJ2-7, with D possibly matching TRBD2 (5 bases). Trimming removed 5 bases at V and 6 bases at J, with 17 bases between. CDR3 size: 14 residues. CDR1 is MNHEY and CDR2 is SVGEGT in the germline V gene. The chain's CDR3 is CASSGLDGLAEQYF. The CDR3 nucleotides read TGTGCCAGCAGTGGCTTGGACGGACTGGCCGAGCAGTACTTC.

The chain recombines TRBV7-3 with TRBJ2-3; D gene uncertain. The V and J ends lost 5 bases and 0 bases respectively, with 12 bases between them. Looked up from germline, CDR1 is SGHTA and CDR2 is FQGTGA. There are 15 residues in the CDR3. CDR3 region: CASSDRGVSTDTQYF. The CDR3 nucleotides read TGTGCCAGCAGCGACCGAGGCGTAAGCACAGATACGCAGTATTTT.

V is TRBV25-1 and J is TRBJ2-1; D not certain. V gave up 3 bases and J gave up 0 bases, with 6 bases separating them. CDR1 and CDR2 from the germline V gene are MGHDK and SYGVNS. This CDR3 contains 14 residues. The CDR3 is CASSDTSSYNEQFF. In DNA, the CDR3 is TGTGCCAGCAGTGACACGAGCTCCTACAATGAGCAGTTCTTC.

The gene calls are TRBV3-1 (or the pseudogene TRBV3-2) and TRBJ2-7; 8 bases match TRBD1. Germline V CDR1 and CDR2: LGHDT, YNNKEL (reference sequence). J lost 4 bases, V lost 5 bases, and 16 bases had no gene match. The CDR3 has 17 amino acids. The CDR3 sequence: CASSLRQGAGLPYEQYF. The DNA of the CDR3 is TGTGCCAGCAGCTTGAGGCAGGGGGCCGGCCTCCCATACGAGCAGTACTTC.

The chain joins TRBV30 to TRBJ1-6; 10 bases are a match to TRBD1. After removal of 3 bases from V and 7 bases from J, the junction contained 0 bases not matched to a gene. Germline V gene lookup returns CDR1 GTSNPN and CDR2 SVGIG (reference sequence). There are 13 residues in the CDR3. The CDR3 DNA is TGTGCCTGGAGGGACAGGGGGAATTCACCCCTCCACTTT. Protein: CAWRDRGNSPLHF.

CDR3 sequence: CASSWGQGYNQPQHF. The CDR3 nucleotides are TGTGCCAGCAGTTGGGGACAGGGGTATAATCAGCCCCAGCATTTT. This chain links TRBV27 with TRBJ1-5, with 10 bases lining up with TRBD1. CDR3 length equals 15 residues. The V gene's germline CDR1 is MNHEY and CDR2 SMNVEV (reference sequence). V lost 4 bases, J lost 4 bases, and 4 bases stayed unmatched.

This sequence joins TRBV6-5 and TRBJ2-7; TRBD2 aligns across 8 bases. The CDR3 spans 14 residues. Germline values: CDR1 MNHEY, CDR2 SVGAGI. Trimming at V came to 6 bases and at J to 2 bases, leaving 6 bases not matched to a gene. DNA for the CDR3: TGTGCCAGCAGCCAGACTAGCGCCACCTACGAGCAGTACTTC. Its protein is CASSQTSATYEQYF.

V gene TRBV4-2 combines with J gene TRBJ2-3, with 9 bases aligning to TRBD2. CDR3 length: 15 amino acids. Germline V CDR1 and CDR2: LGHNA, YNFKEQ. V lost 4 bases to trimming and J lost 2 bases; unmatched junction nucleotides: 4. CDR3 sequence: CASSPRTSDTDTQYF. CDR3 DNA sequence: TGTGCCAGCAGCCCCCGGACTAGCGACACAGATACGCAGTATTTT.

This clone came up once. The rearrangement uses TRBV28 and TRBJ2-3; 7 bases match TRBD2. Germline loops: CDR1 MDHEN, CDR2 SYDVKM. With V trimmed by 6 bases and J by 2 bases, 8 bases remained unmatched. This CDR3 is built from 15 residues. The CDR3 loop reads CASSPWTRNTDTQYF. The CDR3 bases are TGTGCCAGCAGCCCTTGGACTAGAAACACAGATACGCAGTATTTT.

The chain employs TRBV2 and TRBJ1-1; D may be TRBD1 (5 bases). This CDR3 spans 14 amino acids. The germline gives CDR1 SNHLY, CDR2 FYNNEI. The V gene lost 6 bases and the J gene lost 4 bases, with 15 bases spanning the gap. CDR3 loop: CASRTFRAPTEAFF. The CDR3 nucleotides are TGTGCCAGCAGGACATTCAGGGCTCCCACTGAAGCTTTCTTT.

The rearrangement uses TRBV6-5 and TRBJ1-2; possibly TRBD1 for D (6 bases). The V and J ends lost 11 bases and 8 bases respectively, with 15 bases between them. This CDR3 is built from 11 residues. Germline CDR1 reads MNHEY; CDR2 reads SVGAGI. The CDR3 region has the DNA TGTGCCTCCGGGGGGCCGGGGGGCTACACCTTC. It is translated as CASGGPGGYTF.

The genes are TRBV20-1 and TRBJ2-7; tentatively, D is TRBD2 (5 bases). Germline CDR1 reads DFQATT; CDR2 reads SNEGSKA (reference sequence). CDR3 length: 14 residues. V was clipped by 3 bases and J by 5 bases, with 17 bases between them. The chain's CDR3 is CSASPTERVHEQYF. CDR3 DNA: TGCAGTGCTAGTCCCACAGAGAGGGTGCACGAGCAGTACTTC.

V gene TRBV6-4 combines with J gene TRBJ1-2; D perhaps matches TRBD1 (6 bases). Germline V gene sequence: CDR1 MRHNA, CDR2 SNTAGT. The CDR3 is 13 amino acids. The V end lost 6 bases, the J end lost 0 bases, and 8 bases lay between the germline ends. Written as DNA, the CDR3 is TGTGCCAGCAGCACAGGGACTAACTATGGCTACACCTTC. It translates to CASSTGTNYGYTF.

This chain links TRBV5-1 with TRBJ2-2; TRBD2 is a possible D gene (6 bases). This CDR3 contains 18 residues. The germline gives CDR1 SGHRS, CDR2 YFSETQ. The V end was cut by 3 bases, the J end by 1 base, with 19 bases between. The CDR3 DNA reads as TGCGCCAGCAGCTCCGAGGGGCCGGGACTCCAGAACACCGGGGAGCTGTTTTTT. Residues: CASSSEGPGLQNTGELFF.

The gene calls are TRBV30 and TRBJ2-3, with 9 positions matching TRBD2. Trimming took 7 bases from V and 0 from J; bases not matched to a gene: 17. The germline CDR1 and CDR2 sequences are GTSNPN and SVGIG (reference sequence). The CDR3 runs to 18 residues. CDR3 bases: TGTGCCTCATCCGCAGGGCTCCTAGCGGGGTCTAGCACAGATACGCAGTATTTT. This encodes CASSAGLLAGSSTDTQYF.

The J gene is TRBJ2-1, the V gene TRBV19, with 7 positions matching TRBD2. CDR3 size: 14 residues. The germline gives CDR1 LNHDA, CDR2 SQIVND (reference sequence). Germline trimming cut 5 bases from V and 9 bases from J; bases unmatched to any gene: 10. CDR3 amino acids: CASSPSRTRGEQFF. CDR3 nucleotide sequence: TGTGCCAGTAGTCCCTCGAGGACTAGAGGTGAGCAGTTCTTC.

This chain connects TRBV5-5 to TRBJ1-2, with a possible D match to TRBD1 (5 bases). Germline V gene sequence: CDR1 SGHKS, CDR2 YYEKEE (reference sequence). Trimming cost V 7 bases and J 5 bases, with 15 bases left between them. The CDR3 contains 13 residues. The chain's CDR3 is CASGGKQEYGYTF. For the CDR3, the DNA is TGTGCCAGCGGAGGGAAACAGGAGTATGGCTACACCTTC.